This T cell receptor (beta chain) was retrieved from a study of cytomegalovirus exposure and HLA in healthy donors. With regard to this clone: What it binds is not known.

Researchers ran the PCR with 60 Vbeta and 13 Jbeta primers. Method: immunoSEQ multiplex PCR; TCRdb's copy keeps in-frame clones and lacks some. The profile covers 200,000 to 250,000 clones, with roughly 84% appearing a single time and 1.7% taken by the ten largest. Study results and limitations: In vitro checks showed that three CMV-associated chains really do target CMV antigens. Using a false discovery rate of 0.05, a later analysis showed that roughly 16,000 TCR beta sequences were associated with HLA alleles. Previously analyzed data showed that most TCR beta V segments were productive at a frequency of about 87% or about 30%.

CDR3 length equals 17 residues. Unmatched junction bases numbered 4, after V lost 0 bases and J lost 4 bases. Per germline, CDR1 SGHAT and CDR2 FQNNGV. Material for sequencing was PBMCs. V gene TRBV11-2 combines with J gene TRBJ2-7, with 15 positions matching TRBD2. The sequence was collected from a man aged 50-60 years in good health and CMV-seronegative. The CDR3 DNA follows: TGTGCCAGCAGCTTAGACGGGACTAGCGGGAGGAGGTACGAGCAGTACTTC. Its protein is CASSLDGTSGRRYEQYF.